What follows describes a single T cell receptor beta chain. The target of this receptor is not known. Base qualities are not recorded, but no much larger clone differs from it by a single base. These data are taken from a study of shared clonotypes between healthy human individuals (dated by TCRdb to the early 2020s). In the study overall: A couple of women and three men aged 18 to 49 years were included in the cohort. For each donor, CD4 naive and CD4 memory were each run on three plates, CD8 naive on two plates, and CD8 memory on one plate. The study deeply sequenced blood TCR repertoires of about 5 healthy adults to estimate repertoire size and the extent of clonotype sharing between individuals. Libraries were prepared and TCR repertoires were sequenced by different laboratories using diverse techniques, in order to increase sequencing depth and limit assay-specific biases. Leukapheresis yielded between about 0.9 and 9 billion PBMCs per donor.

Paper-wide results and their limitations: Naive subsets generally had larger estimated clonotype richness than memory subsets did. Rarefaction of sorted-subset datasets indicated incomplete sequencing despite the large sequencing depth. Clonotypes shared by all four sorted-subset donors showed higher generation probabilities than non-shared clonotypes. Sampling was restricted to blood, and TCR repertoires in tissue are likely to differ from TCR repertoires in blood. Approximately 5% of naive CD4, around 3.5% of naive CD8, about 2.1% of memory CD4, and 0.4% of memory CD8 clonotypes were shared across several donors. The genetic and exposure-history diversity represented was limited by the small number of donors. Pairwise subsampling indicated that sequencing depth was expected to affect the degree of clonotype sharing among donors.

TCR CDR3 regions were amplified from genomic DNA by multiplex PCR using the deep immunoSEQ assay. For each cell subset, the extracted genomic DNA was distributed evenly across all wells of several immunoSEQ 96-well plates, and each plate served as one replicate. Each replicate PCR for sorted subsets received around 200 ng genomic DNA, equal to roughly 30,000 T cell genomes. Purified libraries were measured with a Qubit 3.0 fluorometer, size-checked on a Bioanalyzer 2100, and measured again with the KAPA Library Quantification kit. Each immunoSEQ 96-well plate was sequenced on its own single-read 150-cycle Illumina NextSeq 550 flow cell. As for the original processing: The immunoSEQ output contained only junctional sequences without quality scores, so filtering could not match that applied to full-length reads. Sequences were annotated with PyIR, a Python wrapper for IgBLAST v1.9, using IMGT germline references to assign V/J genes and CDR3. Any read was removed if the V/J assignment was weak (E-value above 1e-6), the CDR3 was missing, or the read contained stop codons, out-of-frame junctions, or ambiguous translated residues. A V3J clonotype was defined by an identical inferred V gene, J gene, and CDR3 amino acid sequence. Percentage overlap between repertoires was computed as shared unique clonotypes divided by the size of the smaller repertoire. RTK rarefaction, the Chao1 estimator, and Recon v2.1 estimates of unobserved clonotypes were used to assess repertoire richness. For all TCRbeta clonotypes obtained by the gDNA method from a handful of donors, generation probabilities were computed with OLGA. TCRdb's version of the immuneACCESS table is confined to in-frame rearrangements and falls short of the full clone set. An unresolved V gene accounts for under half of the shortfall where checked; the remainder is of unknown origin. V, J and clone size were drawn from that table, and D and trimming were deduced from the DNA. The sample table contains about 600,000 clones; only one count was recorded for roughly 98% of them. Less than 0.35% of the sample is held by the ten biggest clonotypes.

CD8 naive samples were obtained by positive selection for CCR7 among CD45RO-negative cells, yielding a CD45RA+CCR7+ population from which TemRA cells were excluded. Donors were healthy HIV-negative adults with no recently reported acute infections or vaccinations. All donors were Caucasian adults living in Nashville, Tennessee, USA. After blood collection by leukapheresis, PBMCs were isolated using Ficoll-Histopaque density gradient centrifugation and then cryopreserved in the vapor phase of liquid nitrogen. Analytical flow cytometry was used to check the purity and quantity of every magnetically sorted T cell population. Genomic DNA was isolated from every sorted fraction and measured by UV absorbance on a Nanodrop 2000c. The germline V gene (reference sequence) provides CDR1 SEHNR and CDR2 FQNEAQ. The CDR3 numbers 16 residues from cysteine through phenylalanine. The read is trimmed to its CDR3 DNA, 48 bases read in frame from base 1. V has 0 bases trimmed and J has 4 bases trimmed; junction bases matching no gene number 5.

Material for sequencing was naive CD8+ T cells sorted from blood. The cell subset or site label for this specimen denotes: CD45RA+CCR7+. The receptor's source is a man aged 25-45 years in good health. The chain uses TRBV7-9 and TRBJ1-3, with 8 bases aligning to TRBD1. CDR3 reads: CASSLALRTGGNTIYF. The nucleotide sequence reads as follows: TGTGCCAGCAGCTTAGCGCTCCGGACAGGGGGAAACACCATATATTTT.